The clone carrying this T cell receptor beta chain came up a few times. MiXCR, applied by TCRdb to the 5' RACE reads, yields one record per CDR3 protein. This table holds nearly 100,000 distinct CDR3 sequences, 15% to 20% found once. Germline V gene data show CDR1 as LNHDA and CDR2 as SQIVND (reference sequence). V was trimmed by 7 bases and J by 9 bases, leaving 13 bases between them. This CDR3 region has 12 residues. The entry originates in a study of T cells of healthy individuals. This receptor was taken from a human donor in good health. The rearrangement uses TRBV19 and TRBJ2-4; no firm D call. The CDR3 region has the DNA TGTGCCAGTACCTCTTGGTTCAGCATTCAGTACTTC. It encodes CASTSWFSIQYF.